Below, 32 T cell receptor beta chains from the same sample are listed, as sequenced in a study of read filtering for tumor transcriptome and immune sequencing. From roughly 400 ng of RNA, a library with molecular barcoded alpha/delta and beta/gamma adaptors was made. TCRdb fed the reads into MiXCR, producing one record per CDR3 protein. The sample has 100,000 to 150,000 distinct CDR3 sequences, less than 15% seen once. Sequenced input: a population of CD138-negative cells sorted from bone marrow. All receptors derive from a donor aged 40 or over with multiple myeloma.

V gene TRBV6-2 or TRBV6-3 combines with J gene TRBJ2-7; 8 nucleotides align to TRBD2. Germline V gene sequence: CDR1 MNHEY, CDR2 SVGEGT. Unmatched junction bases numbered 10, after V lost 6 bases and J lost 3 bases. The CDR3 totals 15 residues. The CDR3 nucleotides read TGTGCCAGCAGCCCCACCGGGACTAGAGGCTACGAGCAGTACTTC. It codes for CASSPTGTRGYEQYF.

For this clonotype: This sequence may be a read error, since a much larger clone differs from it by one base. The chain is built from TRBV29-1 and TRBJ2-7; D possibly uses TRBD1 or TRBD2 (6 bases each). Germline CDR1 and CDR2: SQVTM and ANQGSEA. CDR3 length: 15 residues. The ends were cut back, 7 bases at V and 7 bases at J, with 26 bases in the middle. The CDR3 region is CSARTERVRNGEQYF. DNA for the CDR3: TGCAGCGCTCGGACAGAGCGGGTTCGAAACGGAGAGCAGTACTTC.

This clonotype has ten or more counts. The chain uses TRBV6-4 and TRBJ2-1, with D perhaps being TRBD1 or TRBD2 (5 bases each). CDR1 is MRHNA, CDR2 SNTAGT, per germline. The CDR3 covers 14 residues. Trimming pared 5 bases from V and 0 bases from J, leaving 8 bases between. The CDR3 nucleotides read TGTGCCAGCAGTCGGGACGCCTCCTACAATGAGCAGTTCTTC. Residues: CASSRDASYNEQFF.

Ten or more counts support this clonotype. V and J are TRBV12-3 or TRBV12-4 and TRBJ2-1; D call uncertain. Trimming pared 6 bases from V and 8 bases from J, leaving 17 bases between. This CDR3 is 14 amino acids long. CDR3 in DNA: TGTGCCAGCAGCCTGGGGTTCGCTGGGGATGAGCAGTTCTTC. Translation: CASSLGFAGDEQFF.

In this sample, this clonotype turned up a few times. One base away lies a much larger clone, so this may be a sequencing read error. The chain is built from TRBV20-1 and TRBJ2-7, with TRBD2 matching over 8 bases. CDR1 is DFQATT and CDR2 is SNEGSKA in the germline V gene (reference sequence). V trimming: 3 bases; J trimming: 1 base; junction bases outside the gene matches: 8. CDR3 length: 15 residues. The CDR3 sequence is CSASDGAGGSYEQYF. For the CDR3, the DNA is TGCAGTGCTAGTGATGGCGCGGGAGGATCCTACGAGCAGTACTTC.

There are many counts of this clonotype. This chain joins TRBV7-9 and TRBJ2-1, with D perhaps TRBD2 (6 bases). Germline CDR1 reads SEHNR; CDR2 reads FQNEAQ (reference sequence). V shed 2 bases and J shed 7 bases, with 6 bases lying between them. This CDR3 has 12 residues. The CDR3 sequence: CASSLLANEQFF. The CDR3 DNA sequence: TGTGCCAGCAGCTTACTAGCGAATGAGCAGTTCTTC.

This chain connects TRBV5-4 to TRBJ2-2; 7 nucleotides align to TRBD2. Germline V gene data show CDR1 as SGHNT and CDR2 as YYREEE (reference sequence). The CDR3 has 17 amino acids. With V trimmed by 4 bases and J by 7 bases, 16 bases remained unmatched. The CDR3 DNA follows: TGTGCCAGCAGCCCACCAGGCGGGAGAAGGGAAGGCGGGGAGCTGTTTTTT. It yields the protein CASSPPGGRREGGELFF.

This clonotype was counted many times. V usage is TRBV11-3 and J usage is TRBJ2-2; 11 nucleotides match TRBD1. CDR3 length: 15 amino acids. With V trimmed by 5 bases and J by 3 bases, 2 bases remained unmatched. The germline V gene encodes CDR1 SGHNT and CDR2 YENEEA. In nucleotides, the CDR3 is TGTGCCAGCAGCGAGGGACAGGGGGACACCGGGGAGCTGTTTTTT. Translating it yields CASSEGQGDTGELFF.

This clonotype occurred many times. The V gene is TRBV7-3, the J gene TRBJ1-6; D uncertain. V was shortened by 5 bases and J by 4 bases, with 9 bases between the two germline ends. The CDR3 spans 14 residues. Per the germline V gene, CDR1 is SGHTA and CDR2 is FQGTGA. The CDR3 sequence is CASSLQGYNSPLHF. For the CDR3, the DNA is TGTGCCAGCAGCCTCCAAGGGTATAATTCACCCCTCCACTTT.

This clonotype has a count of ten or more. In nucleotides, the CDR3 is TGCGCCAGCAGCCATCCGGGACAGGGGGCAGAGACCCAGTACTTC. Residues: CASSHPGQGAETQYF. V gene TRBV4-1 combines with J gene TRBJ2-5, with 12 bases that match TRBD1. With 3 bases clipped from V and 4 bases from J, the junction kept 3 bases outside the gene matches. The V gene's germline CDR1 is MGHRA and CDR2 YSYEKL. The CDR3 extends over 15 amino acids.

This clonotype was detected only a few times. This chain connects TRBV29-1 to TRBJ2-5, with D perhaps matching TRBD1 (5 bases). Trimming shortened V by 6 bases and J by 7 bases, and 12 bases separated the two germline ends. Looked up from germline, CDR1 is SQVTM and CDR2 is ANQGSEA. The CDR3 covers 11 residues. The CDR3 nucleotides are TGCAGCGTGGGGCCATCCGGGACCCAGTACTTC. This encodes CSVGPSGTQYF.

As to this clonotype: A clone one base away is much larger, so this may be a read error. The CDR3 reads CATSDSSLAGLYNAQFF. The CDR3 nucleotides are TGTGCCACCAGTGATTCTTCTCTAGCGGGACTCTACAATGCGCAGTTCTTC. The chain links TRBV24-1 to TRBJ2-1; 9 nucleotides match TRBD2. CDR3 length: 17 amino acids. The germline CDR1 and CDR2 sequences are KGHDR and SFDVKD.

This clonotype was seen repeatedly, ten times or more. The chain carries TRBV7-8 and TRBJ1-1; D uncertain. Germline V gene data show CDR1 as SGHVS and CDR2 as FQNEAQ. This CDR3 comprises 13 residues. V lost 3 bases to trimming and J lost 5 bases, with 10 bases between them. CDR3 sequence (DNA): TGTGCCAGCAGCTTTGGCAGTGGGACTGAAGCTTTCTTT. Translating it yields CASSFGSGTEAFF. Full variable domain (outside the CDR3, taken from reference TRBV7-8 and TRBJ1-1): GAGVSQSPRYKVAKRGQDVALRCDPISGHVSLFWYQQALGQGPEFLTYFQNEAQLDKSGLPSDRFFAERPEGSVSTLKIQRTQQEDSAVYLCASSFGSGTEAFFGQGTRLTVV.

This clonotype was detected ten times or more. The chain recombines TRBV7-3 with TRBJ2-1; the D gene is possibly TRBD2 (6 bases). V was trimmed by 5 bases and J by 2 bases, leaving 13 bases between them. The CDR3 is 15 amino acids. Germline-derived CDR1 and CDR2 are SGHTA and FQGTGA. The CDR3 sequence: CASSPGSSAYNEQFF. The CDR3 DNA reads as TGTGCCAGCAGCCCGGGGTCTAGCGCCTACAATGAGCAGTTCTTC.

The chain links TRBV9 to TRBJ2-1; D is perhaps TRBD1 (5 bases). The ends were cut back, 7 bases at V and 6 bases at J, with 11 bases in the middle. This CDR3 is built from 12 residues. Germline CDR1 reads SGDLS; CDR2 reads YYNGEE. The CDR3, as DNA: TGTGCCAGCGCTTCAGGGCCCAATGAGCAGTTCTTC. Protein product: CASASGPNEQFF.

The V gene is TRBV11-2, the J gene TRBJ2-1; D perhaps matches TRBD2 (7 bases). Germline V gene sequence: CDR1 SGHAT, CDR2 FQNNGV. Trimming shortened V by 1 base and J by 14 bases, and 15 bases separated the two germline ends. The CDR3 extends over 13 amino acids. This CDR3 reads CASSLGDKAGEFF. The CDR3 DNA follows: TGTGCCAGCAGCTTAGGGGACAAGGCGGGGGAGTTCTTC.

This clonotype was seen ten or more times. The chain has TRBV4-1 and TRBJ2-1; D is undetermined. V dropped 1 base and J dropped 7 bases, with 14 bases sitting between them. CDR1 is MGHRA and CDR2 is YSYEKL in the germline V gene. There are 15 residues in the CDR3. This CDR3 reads CASSQGGGLGNEQFF. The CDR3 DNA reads TGCGCCAGCAGCCAAGGAGGCGGCTTGGGAAATGAGCAGTTCTTC.

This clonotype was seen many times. The DNA for the CDR3 is TGTGCCAGCAGCTTAGGATTGAGGAGAAATGAGCAGTTCTTC. The encoded protein is CASSLGLRRNEQFF. The gene calls are TRBV7-2 and TRBJ2-1; D is ambiguous. The germline V gene encodes CDR1 SGHTA and CDR2 FQGNSA. The CDR3 is made up of 14 amino acids. Deletions cut 1 base from V and 7 bases from J, with 11 bases between.

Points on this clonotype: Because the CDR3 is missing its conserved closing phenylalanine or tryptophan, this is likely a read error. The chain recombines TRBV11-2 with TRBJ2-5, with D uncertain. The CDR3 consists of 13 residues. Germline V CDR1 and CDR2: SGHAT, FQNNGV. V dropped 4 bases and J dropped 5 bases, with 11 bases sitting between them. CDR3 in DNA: TGTGCCAGCAGCTCCACGGCAAGGGAGACCCAGTACCTC. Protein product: CASSSTARETQYL.

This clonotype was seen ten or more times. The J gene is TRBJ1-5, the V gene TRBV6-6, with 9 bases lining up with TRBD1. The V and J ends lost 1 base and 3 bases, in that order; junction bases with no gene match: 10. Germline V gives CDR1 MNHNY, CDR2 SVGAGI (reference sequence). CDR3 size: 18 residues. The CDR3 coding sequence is TGTGCCAGCAGTTACTACCGTCCCGGGACAGGGCACAATCAGCCCCAGCATTTT. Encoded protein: CASSYYRPGTGHNQPQHF.

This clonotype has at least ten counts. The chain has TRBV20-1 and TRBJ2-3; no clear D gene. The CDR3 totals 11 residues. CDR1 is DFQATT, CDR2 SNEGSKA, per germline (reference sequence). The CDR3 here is CRKHRTDTQYF. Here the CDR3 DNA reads TGCAGAAAGCATAGGACAGATACGCAGTATTTT.

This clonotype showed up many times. CDR3 DNA sequence: TGTGCCAGCAGCCACGGGAGGACCACCTACAATGAGCAGTTCTTC. Translating it yields CASSHGRTTYNEQFF. This sequence joins TRBV6-5 and TRBJ2-1, with TRBD2 matching over 7 bases. With V trimmed by 6 bases and J by 2 bases, 7 bases remained unmatched. CDR3 size: 15 residues. Germline CDR1 MNHEY, CDR2 SVGAGI.

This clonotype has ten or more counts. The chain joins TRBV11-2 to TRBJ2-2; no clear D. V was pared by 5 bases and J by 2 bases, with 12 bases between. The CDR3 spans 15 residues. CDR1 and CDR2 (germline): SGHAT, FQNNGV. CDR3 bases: TGTGCCAGCAGCCCCCTGGCGGCCAACACCGGGGAGCTGTTTTTT. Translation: CASSPLAANTGELFF.

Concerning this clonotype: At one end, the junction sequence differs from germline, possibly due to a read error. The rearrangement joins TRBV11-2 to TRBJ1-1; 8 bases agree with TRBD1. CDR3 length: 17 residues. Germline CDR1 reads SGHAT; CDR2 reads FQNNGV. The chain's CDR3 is CAGSSHRSRGLNTEAFF. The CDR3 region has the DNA TGTGCCGGCAGCTCCCATCGATCCAGGGGGCTGAACACTGAAGCTTTCTTT.

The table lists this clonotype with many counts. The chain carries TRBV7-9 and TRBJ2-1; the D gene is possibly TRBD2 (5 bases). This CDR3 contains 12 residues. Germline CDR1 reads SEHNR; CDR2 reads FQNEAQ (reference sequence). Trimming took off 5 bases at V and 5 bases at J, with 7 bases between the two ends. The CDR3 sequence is CASSPTNNEQFF. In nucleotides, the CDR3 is TGTGCCAGCAGCCCGACTAACAATGAGCAGTTCTTC.

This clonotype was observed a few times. CDR3 residues: CASSHDRGPMNTEAFF. CDR3 DNA: TGTGCCAGCAGCCACGACAGGGGACCCATGAACACTGAAGCTTTCTTT. This sequence joins TRBV5-6 and TRBJ1-1, with TRBD1 identical over 8 bases. Germline-derived CDR1 and CDR2 are SGHDT and YYEEEE. The CDR3 sequence is 16 residues long. The ends lost 4 bases at V and 0 bases at J; junction bases unmatched: 8. The complete variable domain, with remaining parts taken from reference TRBV5-6 and TRBJ1-1, reads DAGVTQSPTHLIKTRGQQVTLRCSPKSGHDTVSWYQQALGQGPQFIFQYYEEEERQRGNFPDRFSGHQFPNYSSELNVNALLLGDSALYLCASSHDRGPMNTEAFFGQGTRLTVV.

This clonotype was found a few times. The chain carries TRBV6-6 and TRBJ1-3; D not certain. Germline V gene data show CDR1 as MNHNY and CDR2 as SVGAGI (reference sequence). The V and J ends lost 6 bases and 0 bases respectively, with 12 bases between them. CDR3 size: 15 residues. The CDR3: CASSTMISSGNTIYF. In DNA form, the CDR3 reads TGTGCCAGCAGCACTATGATCTCCTCTGGAAACACCATATATTTT.

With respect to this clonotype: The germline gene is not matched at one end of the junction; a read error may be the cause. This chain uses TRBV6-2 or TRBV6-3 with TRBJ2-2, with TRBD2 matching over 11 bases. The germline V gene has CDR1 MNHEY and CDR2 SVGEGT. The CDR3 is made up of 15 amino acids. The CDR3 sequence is CASTLAGGGTGEPFF. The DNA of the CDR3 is TGTGCCAGCACCCTAGCGGGAGGTGGAACCGGGGAGCCGTTTTTT.

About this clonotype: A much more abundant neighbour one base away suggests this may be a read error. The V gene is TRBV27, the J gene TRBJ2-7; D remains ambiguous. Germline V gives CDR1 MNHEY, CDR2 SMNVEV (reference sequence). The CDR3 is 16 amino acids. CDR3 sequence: CASSPSTSGTRYVQYF. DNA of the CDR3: TGTGCCAGCAGTCCCTCCACCTCAGGAACACGCTACGTGCAGTACTTC.

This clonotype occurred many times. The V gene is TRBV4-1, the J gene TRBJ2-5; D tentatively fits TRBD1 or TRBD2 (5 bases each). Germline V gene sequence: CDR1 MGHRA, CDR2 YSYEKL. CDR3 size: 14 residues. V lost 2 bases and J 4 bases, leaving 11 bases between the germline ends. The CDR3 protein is CASSQLGVTETQYF. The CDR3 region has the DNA TGCGCCAGCAGCCAACTGGGGGTCACAGAGACCCAGTACTTC.

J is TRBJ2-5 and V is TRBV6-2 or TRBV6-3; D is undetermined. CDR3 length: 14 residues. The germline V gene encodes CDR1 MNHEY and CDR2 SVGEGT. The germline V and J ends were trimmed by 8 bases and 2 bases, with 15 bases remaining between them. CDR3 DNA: TGTGCCAGCGACGATTACTTAGTTCAAGAGACCCAGTACTTC. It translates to CASDDYLVQETQYF.

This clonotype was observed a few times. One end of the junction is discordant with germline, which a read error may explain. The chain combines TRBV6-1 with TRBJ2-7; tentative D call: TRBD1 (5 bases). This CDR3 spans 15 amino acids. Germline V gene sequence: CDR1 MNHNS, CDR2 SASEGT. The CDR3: CASSEGTGPRYPPHF. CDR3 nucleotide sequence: TGTGCCAGCAGTGAAGGAACAGGACCCCGATACCCTCCGCACTTC.